Shown below are 5 T cell receptor beta chains from a single sample sequenced in a study of OX40 agonist ivuxolimab in advanced cancers. Assay used: immunoSEQ multiplex PCR; TCRdb lists only in-frame clones, some missing. The top ten hold about half of the sample, which has fewer than 25,000 clones, over 80% seen once. The material was CD4+ or CD8+ T cells sorted from blood, obtained in a trial of the OX40 agonist ivuxolimab. The receptors derive from an adult with an advanced solid tumor such as melanoma, head and neck, liver or kidney cancer.

The chain uses TRBV2 and TRBJ1-1; D is uncertain. Germline lookup yields CDR1 SNHLY and CDR2 FYNNEI. The V gene lost 4 bases and the J gene lost 7 bases, with 10 bases spanning the gap. The CDR3 extends over 12 amino acids. CDR3 sequence: CASSGRTFEAFF. The CDR3, as DNA: TGTGCCAGCAGTGGTAGGACTTTTGAAGCTTTCTTT.

The gene calls are TRBV27 and TRBJ2-1; 10 bases match TRBD1. V trimming: 4 bases; J trimming: 7 bases; junction bases outside the gene matches: 7. The V gene's germline CDR1 is MNHEY and CDR2 SMNVEV (reference sequence). This CDR3 has 15 amino acids. CDR3 sequence (DNA): TGTGCCAGCAGTTCTCCGGGACAGGGGTCGAATGAGCAGTTCTTC. Encoded protein: CASSSPGQGSNEQFF.

The chain has TRBV27 and TRBJ1-1; the D gene is possibly TRBD1 (5 bases). The CDR3 spans 13 residues. Germline CDR1 and CDR2: MNHEY and SMNVEV (reference sequence). Trimming left V 2 bases short and J 3 bases short, with 7 bases between. CDR3 sequence reads: CASSLRGHTEAFF. Here the CDR3 DNA reads TGTGCCAGCAGTTTAAGGGGCCACACTGAAGCTTTCTTT.

This clone was counted between two and nine times. V and J are TRBV28 and TRBJ1-2; D call uncertain. The V gene lost 6 bases and the J gene lost 4 bases, with 12 bases spanning the gap. Germline V gene lookup returns CDR1 MDHEN and CDR2 SYDVKM. CDR3 length equals 13 residues. CDR3 in amino acids: CASRSDDVYGYTF. The CDR3 DNA reads as TGTGCCAGCAGATCCGATGACGTCTATGGCTACACCTTC.

With regard to this clone: The same CDR3 is also encoded by other DNA sequences in this sample. V and J are TRBV7-9 and TRBJ2-1; 8 bases are a match to TRBD1. J gave up 4 bases and V 8 bases, and 1 base lay outside the gene matches. The germline V gene encodes CDR1 SEHNR and CDR2 FQNEAQ (reference sequence). CDR3 size: 12 residues. CDR3 bases: TGTGCCAGCCGACAGGGGTACAATGAGCAGTTCTTC. Its translation is CASRQGYNEQFF.